Sequencing of this T cell receptor (beta chain) was carried out in a study of T cell responses to AZD1222 COVID-19 vaccine. Regarding this clone: Its matching antigen is unknown.

Findings of the study overall: Among spike-specific TCRs, nearly half reportedly target unmutated variant regions. The donors showed a predominance of white British ancestry and of females, with possible underestimation of clonal diversity. Only five to seven individuals given AZD1222 were seropositive at baseline.

Pooling was applied to second doses at about 4 or about 12 weeks. Method: immunoSEQ multiplex PCR; TCRdb's copy keeps in-frame clones and lacks some. The sample carries roughly 270,000 clones, 94% recorded once. Per germline, CDR1 LNHDA and CDR2 SQIVND (reference sequence). With 3 bases removed from V and 1 base from J, the gap between germline ends came to 10 bases. CDR3 size: 15 residues. The TCR was taken from an adult who received the AZD1222 COVID-19 vaccine. The gene calls are TRBV19 and TRBJ2-4; the D gene is possibly TRBD2 (6 bases). The specimen was peripheral blood, collected 28 days after the second AZD1222 dose. The CDR3 protein is CASSMEGSAKNIQYF. The CDR3 region has the DNA TGTGCCAGTAGTATGGAGGGGAGTGCCAAAAACATTCAGTACTTC.